Each of the 14 T cell receptor beta chains below was sequenced from the same sample in a study of cytomegalovirus exposure and HLA in healthy donors. Both 60 Vbeta primers and 13 Jbeta primers went into the PCR. Produced via immunoSEQ multiplex PCR; TCRdb's table is partial and in-frame only. The table lists 85,000 to 100,000 clones, approximately 71% of them singletons, with approximately 2.7% in the top ten. Sequenced input: PBMCs. These receptors all stem from a man between 50 and 59 years old in good health and CMV-seronegative.

The chain joins TRBV11-2 to TRBJ2-3, with TRBD2 identical over 8 bases. The germline CDR1 and CDR2 sequences are SGHAT and FQNNGV. CDR3 length: 16 amino acids. V lost 5 bases and J lost 5; bases outside the gene matches: 12. CDR3 DNA sequence: TGTGCCAGCAGCCCCATAGCGGGGCGGCGTCGAGATACGCAGTATTTT. This encodes CASSPIAGRRRDTQYF.

The V call is TRBV7-9, the J call TRBJ2-7; weak D call: TRBD2 (6 bases). CDR3 length: 13 residues. The germline V and J ends were trimmed by 5 bases and 0 bases, with 8 bases remaining between them. Germline V gene sequence: CDR1 SEHNR, CDR2 FQNEAQ (reference sequence). The CDR3 bases are TGTGCCAGCAGCCCGGACTACTCCTACGAGCAGTACGTC. This sequence encodes CASSPDYSYEQYV.

The V and J genes are TRBV4-1 and TRBJ2-3; 12 nucleotides line up with TRBD1. The CDR3 loop spans 19 amino acids. CDR1 and CDR2 (germline): MGHRA, YSYEKL. Trimming at V came to 0 bases and at J to 5 bases, leaving 12 bases not matched to a gene. Here the CDR3 reads CASSQDFWGQGAKIDTQYF. CDR3 in DNA: TGCGCCAGCAGCCAAGATTTCTGGGGACAGGGGGCGAAAATAGATACGCAGTATTTT.

The V and J genes are TRBV5-1 and TRBJ2-1; a possible D gene is TRBD2 (6 bases). This CDR3 is 15 amino acids long. Looked up from germline, CDR1 is SGHRS and CDR2 is YFSETQ. Trimming cost V 0 bases and J 4 bases, with 11 bases left between them. CDR3 in DNA: TGCGCCAGCAGCTTGGGACTAGAATTTTACAATGAGCAGTTCTTC. It yields the protein CASSLGLEFYNEQFF.

The V and J genes are TRBV28 and TRBJ2-6; a weak D match, TRBD1 (6 bases). Germline lookup yields CDR1 MDHEN and CDR2 SYDVKM. Between the trimmed V and J ends, which lost 6 bases and 5 bases, there was a span of 11 bases. The CDR3 covers 14 residues. CDR3 DNA: TGTGCCAGCAGGGTCAGGGGTAGGGCCAACGTCCTGACTTTC. This encodes CASRVRGRANVLTF.

CDR3 sequence reads: CASSSGANVLTF. CDR3 bases: TGTGCCAGTAGTTCTGGGGCCAACGTCCTGACTTTC. This chain uses TRBV9 with TRBJ2-6; no definite D call. With 8 bases removed from V and 1 base from J, the gap between germline ends came to 4 bases. CDR1 is SGDLS and CDR2 is YYNGEE in the germline V gene. CDR3 size: 12 residues.

The chain links TRBV12-5 to TRBJ2-5; 7 bases line up with TRBD1. Germline CDR1 LGHNT, CDR2 FRNRAP. Unmatched junction bases numbered 13, after V lost 5 bases and J lost 1 base. The CDR3 has 17 amino acids. The chain's CDR3 is CASGACSLWDSQETQYF. CDR3 nucleotides: TGTGCTAGTGGTGCGTGCAGCCTTTGGGACAGCCAAGAGACCCAGTACTTC.

This clone was observed a handful of times. J is TRBJ2-5 and V is TRBV20-1; TRBD2 is a possible D gene (5 bases). Germline-derived CDR1 and CDR2 are DFQATT and SNEGSKA (reference sequence). The CDR3 is made up of 11 amino acids. V dropped 5 bases and J dropped 5 bases, with 9 bases sitting between them. The CDR3 nucleotides are TGCAGTGCTGGGTGGAGGGAGACCCAGTACTTC. It translates to CSAGWRETQYF.

This clone was picked up a small number of times. The genes are TRBV5-4 and TRBJ1-4; D unresolved. The CDR3 has 14 amino acids. Germline V gene lookup returns CDR1 SGHNT and CDR2 YYREEE (reference sequence). V shed 4 bases and J shed 7 bases, with 14 bases lying between them. In nucleotides, the CDR3 is TGTGCCAGCAGCCCGGACTCAGGAAGTGAAAAACTGTTTTTT. Its translation is CASSPDSGSEKLFF.

The rearrangement uses TRBV7-8 and TRBJ2-1, with 7 bases that match TRBD2. Germline V lookup: CDR1 SGHVS, CDR2 FQNEAQ. The length of the CDR3 is 15 residues. The ends lost 6 bases at V and 0 bases at J; junction bases unmatched: 5. The CDR3 reads CASSRGDSSYNEQFF. The DNA for the CDR3 is TGTGCCAGCAGTCGGGGGGATAGCTCCTACAATGAGCAGTTCTTC.

Concerning this clone: At the DNA level, this CDR3 is encoded by other sequences in the same sample as well. The genes are TRBV29-1 and TRBJ2-1; 7 positions agree with TRBD2. CDR1 and CDR2 from the germline V gene are SQVTM and ANQGSEA. Losses at the gene ends were 2 bases for V and 12 bases for J; bases not matched to a gene: 10. The CDR3 length is 13 residues. CDR3 sequence: CSVEKGLVDLQFF. CDR3 DNA sequence: TGCAGCGTTGAAAAAGGACTAGTTGATTTGCAGTTCTTC.

This rearrangement joins TRBV5-6 to TRBJ2-3; maybe TRBD2 (6 bases). Germline V gene data show CDR1 as SGHDT and CDR2 as YYEEEE. Trimming took 0 bases from V and 3 from J, leaving 8 bases between them. The CDR3 is made up of 14 amino acids. The CDR3 is CASSLVSGTDTQYF. CDR3 sequence (DNA): TGTGCCAGCAGCTTGGTCAGCGGGACAGATACGCAGTATTTT.

The genes are TRBV6-4 and TRBJ2-1; 14 bases are shared with TRBD2. Germline CDR1 and CDR2: MRHNA and SNTAGT. The CDR3 spans 16 residues. V trimming: 2 bases; J trimming: 11 bases; junction bases outside the gene matches: 8. The DNA for the CDR3 is TGTGCCAGCAGTGACCCGGGGACTAGCGGGAGTCGGAAGCAGTTCTTC. Translating gives CASSDPGTSGSRKQFF.

This clone turned up a few times. The V and J genes are TRBV5-1 and TRBJ2-5; D may be TRBD1 (6 bases). CDR3 size: 15 residues. CDR1 is SGHRS and CDR2 is YFSETQ in the germline V gene. The V end lost 0 bases, the J end lost 2 bases, and 11 bases lay between the germline ends. The CDR3 spells CASSLDLGQQETQYF. The CDR3 coding sequence is TGCGCCAGCAGCTTGGATCTAGGACAGCAAGAGACCCAGTACTTC. Filled out from reference TRBV5-1 and TRBJ2-5, the complete variable domain reads KAGVTQTPRYLIKTRGQQVTLSCSPISGHRSVSWYQQTPGQGLQFLFEYFSETQRNKGNFPGRFSGRQFSNSRSEMNVSTLELGDSALYLCASSLDLGQQETQYFGPGTRLLVL.